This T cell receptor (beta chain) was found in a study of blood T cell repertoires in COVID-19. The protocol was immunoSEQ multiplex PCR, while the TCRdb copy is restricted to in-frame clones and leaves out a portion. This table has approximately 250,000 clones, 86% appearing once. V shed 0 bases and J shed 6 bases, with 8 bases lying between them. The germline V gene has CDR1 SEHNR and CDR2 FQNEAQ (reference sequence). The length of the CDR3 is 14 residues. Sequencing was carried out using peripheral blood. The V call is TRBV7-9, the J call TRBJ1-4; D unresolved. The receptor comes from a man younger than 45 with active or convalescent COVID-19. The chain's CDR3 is CASSLAYGDEKLFF. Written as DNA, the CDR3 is TGTGCCAGCAGCTTAGCGTACGGGGATGAAAAACTGTTTTTT.